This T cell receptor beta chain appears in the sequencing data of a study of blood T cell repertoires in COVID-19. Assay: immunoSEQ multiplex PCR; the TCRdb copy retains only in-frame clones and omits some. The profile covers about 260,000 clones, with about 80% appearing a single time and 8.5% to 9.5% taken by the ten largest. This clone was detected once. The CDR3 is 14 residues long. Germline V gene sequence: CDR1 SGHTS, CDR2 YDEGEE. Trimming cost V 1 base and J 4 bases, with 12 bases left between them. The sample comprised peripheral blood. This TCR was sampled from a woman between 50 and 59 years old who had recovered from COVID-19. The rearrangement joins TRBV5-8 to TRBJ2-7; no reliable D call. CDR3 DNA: TGTGCCAGCAGCTTGTTGAGCAGACAATACGAGCAGTACTTC. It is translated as CASSLLSRQYEQYF.